This TCR beta chain is drawn from a study of radiotherapy plus CTLA-4 blockade in lung cancer. Method: immunoSEQ multiplex PCR; TCRdb's copy keeps in-frame clones and lacks some. The sample lists more than 65,000 clones, roughly four fifths occurring once. With respect to this clone: Its target is unknown.

General study results and limits: Response, reportedly, was best predicted by interferon-beta along with early blood T cell clone dynamics.

Sequencing used peripheral blood, obtained from a patient treated with radiotherapy plus ipilimumab. This sequence originates from a human donor with non-small cell lung cancer who had stable disease on radiotherapy plus ipilimumab.

CDR3 region: CASSLLGAHQPQHF. In DNA, the CDR3 is TGTGCCAGCAGCTTATTGGGGGCCCATCAGCCCCAGCATTTT. This chain uses TRBV7-9 with TRBJ1-5, with D maybe TRBD1 (6 bases). The CDR3 covers 14 residues. Per the germline V gene, CDR1 is SEHNR and CDR2 is FQNEAQ (reference sequence). V gave up 2 bases and J gave up 5 bases, with 10 bases separating them.